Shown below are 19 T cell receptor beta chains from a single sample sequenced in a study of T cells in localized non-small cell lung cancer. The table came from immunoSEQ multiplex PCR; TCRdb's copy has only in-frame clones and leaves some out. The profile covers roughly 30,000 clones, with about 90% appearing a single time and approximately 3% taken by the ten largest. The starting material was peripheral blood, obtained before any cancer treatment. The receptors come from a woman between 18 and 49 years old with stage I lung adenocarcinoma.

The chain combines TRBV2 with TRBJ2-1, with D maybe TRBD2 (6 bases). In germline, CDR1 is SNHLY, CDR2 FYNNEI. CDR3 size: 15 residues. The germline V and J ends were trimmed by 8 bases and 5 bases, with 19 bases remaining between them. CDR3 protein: CASRYAGTGDNEQFF. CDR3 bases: TGTGCCAGCCGGTACGCCGGGACTGGGGACAATGAGCAGTTCTTC.

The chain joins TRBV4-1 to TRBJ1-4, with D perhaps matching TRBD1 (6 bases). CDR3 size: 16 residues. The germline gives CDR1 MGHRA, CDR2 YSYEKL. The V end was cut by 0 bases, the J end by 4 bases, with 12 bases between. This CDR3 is CASSQDMDRYNEKLFF. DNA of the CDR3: TGCGCCAGCAGCCAAGATATGGACAGATATAATGAAAAACTGTTTTTT.

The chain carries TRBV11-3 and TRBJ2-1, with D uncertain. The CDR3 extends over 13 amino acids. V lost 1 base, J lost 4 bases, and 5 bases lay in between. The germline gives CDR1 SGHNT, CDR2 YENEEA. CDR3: CASSLGHYNEQFF. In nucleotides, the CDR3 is TGTGCCAGCAGCTTAGGACATTACAATGAGCAGTTCTTC.

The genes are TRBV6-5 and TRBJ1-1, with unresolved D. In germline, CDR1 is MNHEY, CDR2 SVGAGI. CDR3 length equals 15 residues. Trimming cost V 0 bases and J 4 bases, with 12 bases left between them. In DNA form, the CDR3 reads TGTGCCAGCAGTTACTCGCCGGGGAGAGGCACTGAAGCTTTCTTT. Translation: CASSYSPGRGTEAFF.

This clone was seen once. The CDR3 DNA follows: TGTGCCAGCAGTTACTCTGCGACGAACACTGAAGCTTTCTTT. Its protein product is CASSYSATNTEAFF. The chain uses TRBV6-5 and TRBJ1-1; unclear D gene. CDR1 and CDR2 (germline): MNHEY, SVGAGI. The CDR3 runs 14 residues. The ends were cut back, 0 bases at V and 1 base at J, with 6 bases in the middle.

Here the CDR3 DNA reads TGTGCCTGGACGGAGCGTAGGGATGGATGGGAAAAACTGTTTTTT. Protein: CAWTERRDGWEKLFF. The genes are TRBV30 and TRBJ1-4; D uncertain. V lost 4 bases and J lost 8, with 20 bases in between. The CDR3 covers 15 residues. Germline lookup yields CDR1 GTSNPN and CDR2 SVGIG (reference sequence).

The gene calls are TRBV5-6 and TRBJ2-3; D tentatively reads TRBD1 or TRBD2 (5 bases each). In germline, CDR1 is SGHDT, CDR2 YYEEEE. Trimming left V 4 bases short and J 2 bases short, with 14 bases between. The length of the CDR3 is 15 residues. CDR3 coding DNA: TGTGCCAGCAGCCGGAACGAGGGGTCCACAGATACGCAGTATTTT. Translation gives CASSRNEGSTDTQYF. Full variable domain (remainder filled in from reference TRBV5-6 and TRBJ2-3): DAGVTQSPTHLIKTRGQQVTLRCSPKSGHDTVSWYQQALGQGPQFIFQYYEEEERQRGNFPDRFSGHQFPNYSSELNVNALLLGDSALYLCASSRNEGSTDTQYFGPGTRLTVL.

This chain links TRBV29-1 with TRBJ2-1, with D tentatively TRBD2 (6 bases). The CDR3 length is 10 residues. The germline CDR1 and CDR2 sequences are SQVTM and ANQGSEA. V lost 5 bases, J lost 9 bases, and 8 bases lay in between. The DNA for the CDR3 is TGCAGCGTTCACGGGAGTGAGCAGTTCTTC. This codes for CSVHGSEQFF.

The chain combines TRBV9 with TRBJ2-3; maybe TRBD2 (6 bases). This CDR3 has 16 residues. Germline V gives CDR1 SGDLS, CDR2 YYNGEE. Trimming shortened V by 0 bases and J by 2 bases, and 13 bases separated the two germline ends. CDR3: CASSVGGGDPTDTQYF. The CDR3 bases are TGTGCCAGCAGCGTAGGAGGCGGGGACCCCACAGATACGCAGTATTTT.

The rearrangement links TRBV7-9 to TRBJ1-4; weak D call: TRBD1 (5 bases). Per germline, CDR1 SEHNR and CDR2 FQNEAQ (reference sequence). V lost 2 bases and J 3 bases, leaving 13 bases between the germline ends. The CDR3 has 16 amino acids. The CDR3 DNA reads TGTGCCAGCAGCTTATCAGACAGCCCGGCTAATGAAAAACTGTTTTTT. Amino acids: CASSLSDSPANEKLFF.

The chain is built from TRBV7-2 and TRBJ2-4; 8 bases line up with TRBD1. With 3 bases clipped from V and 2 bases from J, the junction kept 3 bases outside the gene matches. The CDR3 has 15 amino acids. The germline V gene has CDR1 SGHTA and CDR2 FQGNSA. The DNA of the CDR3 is TGTGCCAGCAGCTTGCACAGGGGGACCAAAAACATTCAGTACTTC. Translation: CASSLHRGTKNIQYF.

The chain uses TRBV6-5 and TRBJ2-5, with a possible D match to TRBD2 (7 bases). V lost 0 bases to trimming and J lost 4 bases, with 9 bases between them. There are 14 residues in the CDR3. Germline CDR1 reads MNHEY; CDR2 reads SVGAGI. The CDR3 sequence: CASSYSRGPETQYF. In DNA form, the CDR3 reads TGTGCCAGCAGTTACTCGCGGGGGCCAGAGACCCAGTACTTC.

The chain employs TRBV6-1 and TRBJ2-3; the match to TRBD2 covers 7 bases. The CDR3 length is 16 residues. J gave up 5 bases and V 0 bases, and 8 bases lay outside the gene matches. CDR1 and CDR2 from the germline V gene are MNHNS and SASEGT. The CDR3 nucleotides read TGTGCCAGCAGTGAAGCTTCGCGGGGGTTAGGAGATACGCAGTATTTT. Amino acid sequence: CASSEASRGLGDTQYF.

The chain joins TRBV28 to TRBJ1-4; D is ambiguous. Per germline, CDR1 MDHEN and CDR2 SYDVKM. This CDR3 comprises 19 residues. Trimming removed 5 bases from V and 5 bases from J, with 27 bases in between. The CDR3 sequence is CASSMGGFFGFSRNEKLFF. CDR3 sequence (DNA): TGTGCCAGCAGTATGGGAGGGTTTTTTGGGTTTTCACGAAATGAAAAACTGTTTTTT.

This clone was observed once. CDR3: CASSLGGYNEQFF. The DNA of the CDR3 is TGTGCCAGCAGCTTGGGGGGTTACAATGAGCAGTTCTTC. The chain employs TRBV27 and TRBJ2-1; the D gene is possibly TRBD2 (6 bases). The V and J ends lost 6 bases and 4 bases respectively, with 10 bases between them. CDR3 size: 13 residues. Per the germline V gene, CDR1 is MNHEY and CDR2 is SMNVEV (reference sequence).

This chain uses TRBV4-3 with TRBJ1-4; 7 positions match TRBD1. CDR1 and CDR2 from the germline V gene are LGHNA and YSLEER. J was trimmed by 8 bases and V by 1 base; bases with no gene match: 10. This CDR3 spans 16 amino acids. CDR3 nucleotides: TGCGCCAGCAGCCAAGGGGACAGCCACTCACCCGAAAAACTGTTTTTT. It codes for CASSQGDSHSPEKLFF.

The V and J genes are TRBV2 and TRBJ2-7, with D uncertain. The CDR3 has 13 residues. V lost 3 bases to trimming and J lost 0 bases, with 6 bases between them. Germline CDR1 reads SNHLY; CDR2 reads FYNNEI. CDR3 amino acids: CASSDGYSYEQYF. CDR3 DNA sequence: TGTGCCAGCAGTGACGGGTACTCCTACGAGCAGTACTTC. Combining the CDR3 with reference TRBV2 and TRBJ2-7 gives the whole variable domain EPEVTQTPSHQVTQMGQEVILRCVPISNHLYFYWYRQILGQKVEFLVSFYNNEISEKSEIFDDQFSVERPDGSNFTLKIRSTKLEDSAMYFCASSDGYSYEQYFGPGTRLTVT.

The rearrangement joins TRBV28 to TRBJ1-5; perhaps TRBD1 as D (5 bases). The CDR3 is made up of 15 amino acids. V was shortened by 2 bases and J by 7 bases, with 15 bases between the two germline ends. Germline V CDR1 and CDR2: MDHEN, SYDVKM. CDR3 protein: CASSLGGGWWQPQHF. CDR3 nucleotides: TGTGCCAGCAGTTTAGGTGGGGGATGGTGGCAGCCCCAGCATTTT. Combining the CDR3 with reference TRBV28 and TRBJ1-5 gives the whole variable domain DVKVTQSSRYLVKRTGEKVFLECVQDMDHENMFWYRQDPGLGLRLIYFSYDVKMKEKGDIPEGYSVSREKKERFSLILESASTNQTSMYLCASSLGGGWWQPQHFGDGTRLSIL.

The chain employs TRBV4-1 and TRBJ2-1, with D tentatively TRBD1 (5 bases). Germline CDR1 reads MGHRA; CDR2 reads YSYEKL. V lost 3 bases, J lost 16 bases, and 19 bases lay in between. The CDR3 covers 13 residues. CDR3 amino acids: CASSHPLQGLKFF. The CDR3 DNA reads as TGCGCCAGCAGCCATCCACTCCAGGGATTAAAATTCTTC.